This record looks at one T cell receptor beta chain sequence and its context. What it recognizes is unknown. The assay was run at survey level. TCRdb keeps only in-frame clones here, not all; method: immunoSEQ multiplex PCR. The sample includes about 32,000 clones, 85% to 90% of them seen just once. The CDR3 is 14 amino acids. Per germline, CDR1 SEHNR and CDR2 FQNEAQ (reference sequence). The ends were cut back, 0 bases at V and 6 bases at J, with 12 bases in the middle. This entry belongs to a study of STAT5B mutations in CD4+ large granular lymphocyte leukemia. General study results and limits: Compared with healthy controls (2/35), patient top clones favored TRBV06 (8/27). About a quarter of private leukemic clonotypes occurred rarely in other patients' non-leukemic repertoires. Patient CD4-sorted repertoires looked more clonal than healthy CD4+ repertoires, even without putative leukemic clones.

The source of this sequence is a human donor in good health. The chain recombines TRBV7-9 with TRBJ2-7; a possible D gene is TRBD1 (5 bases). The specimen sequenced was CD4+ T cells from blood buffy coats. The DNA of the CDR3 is TGTGCCAGCAGCTTAGCGTGGCAGGGTGGCGAGCAGTACTTC. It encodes CASSLAWQGGEQYF.